These T cell receptor beta chains were read from a single sample in a study of cytomegalovirus exposure and HLA in healthy donors. The repertoire was sequenced with immunoSEQ multiplex PCR; TCRdb's copy has only in-frame clones and lacks some. The sample has around 140,000 clones. The sample comprised PBMCs. These receptor sequences come from a male donor in good health and CMV-seronegative. CDR3s include the opening cysteine and the closing phenylalanine or tryptophan. Each record gives: J gene, V gene, CDR3 protein.

>TRBJ1-2|TRBV6-5
CASSWDRVYGYTF
>TRBJ1-1|TRBV28
CASSPGTPVNTEAFF
>TRBJ2-2|TRBV5-6
CASSLRAGENTGELFF
>TRBJ1-6|TRBV18
CASSTGGQNNSPLHF
>TRBJ2-7|TRBV2
CASSFPQGSTVGEQYF
>TRBJ1-2|TRBV29-1
CSVVGGPHGYTF
>TRBJ2-1|TRBV4-2
CASSQTGTSGVNEQFF
>TRBJ2-5|TRBV9
CASSPTLAAQETQYF
>TRBJ1-6|TRBV28
CASSLSRHGLSHF
>TRBJ2-2|TRBV19
CASSRLAGELFF
>TRBJ2-1|TRBV18
CASSPSGSEQFF
>TRBJ2-1|TRBV20-1
CSARRGNEQFF
>TRBJ1-2|TRBV27
CASRWGGGAYGYTF
>TRBJ1-2|TRBV29-1
CSAREGSLYGYTF
>TRBJ2-7|TRBV2
CASRWTSGRGEQYF
>TRBJ1-6|TRBV30
CAWSAHFGQGGSPLHF
>TRBJ2-1|TRBV6-1
CASSGLGLAGPYNEQFF
>TRBJ1-2|TRBV7-9
CASSQGTSGGYGYTF
>TRBJ2-7|TRBV5-1
CASTLGWTVDEQYF
>TRBJ2-1|TRBV30
CAWSVSLAGEWHEQFF
>TRBJ2-7|TRBV29-1
CSVQGDKGSSLCEQYF
>TRBJ2-2|TRBV5-1
CASSLGVNTGELFF
>TRBJ2-2|TRBV7-6
CASSLNPGTSPSSGELFF
>TRBJ1-6|TRBV28
CASRSQGIYNSPLHF
>TRBJ1-4|TRBV4-1
CASSQGTSTTNEKLFF